This T cell receptor beta chain comes out of a study of cytomegalovirus exposure and HLA in healthy donors. Both 60 Vbeta primers and 13 Jbeta primers went into the PCR. Only in-frame clones appear in the TCRdb table, and some are missing; sequencing was by immunoSEQ multiplex PCR. There are around 190,000 clones in the sample; 75% to 85% occur only once, and approximately 2.4% lies in the top ten. The TCR comes from a woman aged 45-65 years in good health and CMV-seronegative. Material for sequencing was PBMCs.

The CDR3 reads CASSLAPPGYEQYF. The CDR3 coding sequence is TGCGCCAGCAGCTTGGCTCCCCCAGGGTACGAGCAGTACTTC. The chain couples TRBV5-1 to TRBJ2-7, with D possibly TRBD1 on 5 matching bases. Germline V lookup: CDR1 SGHRS, CDR2 YFSETQ. The V gene lost 0 bases and the J gene lost 4 bases, with 11 bases spanning the gap. CDR3 length: 14 residues.